These 5 T cell receptor beta chains were sequenced from one sample in a study of read filtering for tumor transcriptome and immune sequencing. Molecular barcoded adaptors covering alpha/delta and beta/gamma chains were used on roughly 400 ng RNA. One entry per CDR3 protein, called by TCRdb with MiXCR from the reads. This sample has around 130,000 distinct CDR3 sequences, with roughly an eighth found just once. Sequenced input: a population of CD138-negative cells sorted from bone marrow. The source is a donor over 35 with multiple myeloma.

This clonotype came up many times. V gene TRBV5-1 combines with J gene TRBJ2-2; 7 positions match TRBD2. Germline CDR1 reads SGHRS; CDR2 reads YFSETQ. Losses at the gene ends were 0 bases for V and 4 bases for J; bases not matched to a gene: 6. The CDR3 extends over 16 amino acids. In DNA form, the CDR3 reads TGCGCCAGCAGCTTGGGATACCTAGCGGTCACCGGGGAGCTGTTTTTT. Its protein product is CASSLGYLAVTGELFF. The full variable domain, completed using reference TRBV5-1 and TRBJ2-2, is KAGVTQTPRYLIKTRGQQVTLSCSPISGHRSVSWYQQTPGQGLQFLFEYFSETQRNKGNFPGRFSGRQFSNSRSEMNVSTLELGDSALYLCASSLGYLAVTGELFFGEGSRLTVL.

This clonotype was counted ten times or more. This chain uses TRBV2 with TRBJ1-1; D is undetermined. Germline V lookup: CDR1 SNHLY, CDR2 FYNNEI. The CDR3 runs 14 residues. V gave up 6 bases and J gave up 1 base, with 12 bases separating them. CDR3 region: CASRRVVGNTEAFF. CDR3 DNA sequence: TGTGCCAGCAGGAGAGTCGTAGGGAACACTGAAGCTTTCTTT.

The rearrangement links TRBV7-9 to TRBJ1-2; 8 bases line up with TRBD1. The CDR3 is 17 residues long. J was trimmed by 4 bases and V by 4 bases; bases with no gene match: 14. CDR1 is SEHNR and CDR2 is FQNEAQ in the germline V gene (reference sequence). CDR3 in DNA: TGTGCCAGCAGCTCCGGACAGGGAAGGGCCCTAAGCTATGGCTACACCTTC. Translation gives CASSSGQGRALSYGYTF.

In its sample, this clonotype was seen many times. This sequence joins TRBV10-3 and TRBJ1-2; TRBD1 is a possible D gene (6 bases). With 6 bases removed from V and 4 bases from J, the gap between germline ends came to 21 bases. The length of the CDR3 is 16 residues. Looked up from germline, CDR1 is ENHRY and CDR2 is SYGVKD. CDR3 amino acids: CAIRGDKTKTLYGYTF. As DNA, the CDR3 is TGTGCCATCAGGGGGGACAAAACAAAGACCCTCTATGGCTACACCTTC.

To note about this clonotype: This may be a read error, as it is one base from a much larger clone. The genes are TRBV6-2 or TRBV6-3 and TRBJ2-2; a possible D gene is TRBD2 (6 bases). Germline CDR1 MNHEY, CDR2 SVGEGT. This CDR3 region has 12 residues. CDR3 residues: CASREVGGELSF. For the CDR3, the DNA is TGTGCCAGCCGGGAAGTCGGCGGGGAGCTGTCTTTT.